This T cell receptor beta chain was documented in a study of T cells after posttransplantation cyclophosphamide. Study-wide findings and caveats: Blood and skin or GI T cell repertoires showed limited TRB overlap.

Profiled with immunoSEQ multiplex PCR; TCRdb holds only in-frame clones, not every one. The sample contains 25,000 to 35,000 clones, none of them singletons. In its sample, this clone was seen many times. What it binds is not known. Germline assignment: CDR1 MDHEN and CDR2 SYDVKM. Between the trimmed V and J ends, which lost 6 bases and 0 bases, there was a span of 12 bases. This CDR3 region has 15 residues. Source material: PBMCs. The TCR originated in a woman aged 25 to 39 in good health and a related stem cell transplant donor. V and J are TRBV28 and TRBJ1-5; possibly TRBD1 for D (6 bases). The CDR3 sequence is CASRGGTPSNQPQHF. The CDR3 DNA reads as TGTGCCAGCAGAGGGGGAACCCCTAGCAATCAGCCCCAGCATTTT.